This record covers a single T cell receptor beta chain. It has no known antigen specificity. The input lacks base qualities; no much larger clone sits a single base away. The data belong to a study of cytomegalovirus exposure and HLA in healthy donors (dated by TCRdb to the late 2010s). Notes on the research overall: An earlier analysis of several hundred of the donors reported 250 to 350 Gb of sequence data and roughly 110 million unique TCR beta sequences from about 179 million T cells. An early release that covered about 600 HLA-typed donors contained about 300 gigabases of sequencing data and tens of millions of unique TCR sequences. Of the 300 to 500 genotyped donors, approximately 80% were placed in the genetic ancestry cluster associated with self-reported Caucasian donors. The aim of the study was to test whether cataloging public T cell receptors could identify signatures of past pathogen exposure. Using immunosequencing, the study profiled T cell repertoires from 640 or so subjects and related those repertoires to cytomegalovirus serostatus. Besides the first cohort of 666 subjects, a separate validation cohort made up of 120 different subjects was used. High-throughput TCR immunosequencing, statistical association of individual TCRs with disease status, and machine learning were combined to predict cytomegalovirus infection status. A later analysis re-analyzed previously published TCR beta repertoires from roughly 690 donors and added high-resolution HLA genotyping to study TCR occurrence patterns. Rather than drawing on any new phenotypic data, the later analysis identified candidate immune exposures from TCR beta sequences and the way those sequences occurred across donors. In an earlier analysis of 587 of the donors, high-throughput TCR beta sequencing was used to judge whether each TCR beta V gene segment behaved as functional or pseudogenic. Alongside the repertoire data, information on donor age, sex, ethnicity and CMV serostatus was compiled. A later genetic analysis took genome-wide SNP genotypes for about three fifths of the roughly 700 donors and used that subset as a discovery cohort. All discovery cohort repertoires had been generated using a single sequencing platform. Both class I and class II loci were covered by HLA typing, at four-digit resolution. Typing coverage varied by locus: about 620-640 donors for A, B, C, DRB1 and DQB1; approximately 500 for DQA1; 606 for DPA1; roughly 450 for DPB1. Because of strong linkage in the cohort, 4 to 6 DR-DQ haplotypes were treated as single units for association and clustering. On average, around 200,000 unique TCR beta nucleotide sequences were sequenced per donor among 398 genotyped donors of the cohort, with roughly 18% of those sequences being non-productive. Study-level results and caveats: Presence/absence analyses assumed roughly uniform sequencing depth across donors, an assumption that may not hold. While some public TCRs were present in many individuals, most TCR sequences turned up only very rarely across donors. In a later genetic analysis, fewer N-insertions in productive TCRs were reported among donors in an Asian-associated ancestry cluster than the approximately 670-donor mean. A cluster of highly shared sequence variants was judged likely to be a technical artifact of the sequencing pipeline. Compared with equally common non-associated chains, HLA-associated TCR beta chains in a later analysis were more clonally expanded and had lower generation probabilities. According to a later analysis, most CMV-associated TCR beta chains appeared to be HLA-restricted, and the HLA associations seemed to be driven largely by CMV exposure. The cohort was sequenced for TCR beta chains only, and without alpha or paired-chain data the features that could be detected were limited. A further reported finding was that TCR beta sequences accurately predicted the HLA-A and HLA-B alleles for most subjects in the first cohort. According to a later analysis, TCR association rates differed among HLA loci, with DRB1 alleles showing the most associated TCRs and HLA-C alleles showing the fewest. Immune exposure information for the cohort was limited to CMV serostatus. Correlated functional status among segregating V segments might be attributable to linkage disequilibrium, but an unknown experimental factor could not be ruled out. HLA typing was unavailable for some donors at each locus, so association tests used only the typed subset. Cytomegalovirus status was reported to be diagnosed by the classifier with high specificity and sensitivity in both the original and validation cohorts. Because counts were too low, under 20 rarely observed V segments, including chromosome 9 orphons, were left out of the earlier analysis of a few hundred of the donors. According to the authors, the approach could potentially be generalized to other disease states and immunological phenotypes. A total of roughly 160 TCR beta chains were listed by the study as associated with cytomegalovirus. In vitro tests confirmed that three of the cytomegalovirus-associated TCR beta chains recognize cytomegalovirus antigens. Strong co-occurrence of HLA alleles, especially DR and DQ, made assigning TCR associations to individual alleles difficult. Some IMGT-functional V segments, including TRBV6-2 and TRBV6-3, could not be distinguished by the 87-base-pair reads and were therefore excluded. Broadly in line with IMGT annotations, most TCR beta V segments showed up in productive rearrangements about 87% or about 30% of the time in an earlier analysis of about 500 of the donors. A later genetic analysis associated a missense DCLRE1C variant with V-gene and J-gene trimming of TCR beta chains, and an independent cohort replicated the association. At a false discovery rate of 0.05, a later analysis linked some 17,000 TCR beta sequences to specific HLA alleles. Several of the top co-occurrence clusters appeared to be linked to parvovirus B19, influenza, CMV and Epstein-Barr virus, according to a later analysis.

The cohort consisted of approximately 670 healthy bone marrow donors. All cohort members were sampled while nominally healthy, although unrecorded immune exposures were likely present. The donor tested CMV seronegative, placing the donor among the 350 to 400 seronegative members of the cohort. Every donor gave a peripheral blood sample, and the peripheral blood mononuclear cells from that sample were used for TCR beta sequencing. Genomic DNA extraction from the blood cell samples was performed with the Qiagen DNeasy Blood Extraction Kit. To prepare the library, the immunoSEQ multiplex PCR assay was applied. For the multiplex PCR, a mixture combining 60 forward primers for TCR Vbeta segments and 13 reverse primers for TCR Jbeta segments was used. A multiplex PCR assay on genomic DNA amplified the CDR3 region of rearranged TCR beta genes. Amplified TCR beta libraries were sequenced as 87-base-pair reads on the Illumina HiSeq System. Per the authors' processing: Across the 640 or so repertoires, a later analysis counted approximately 75 million unique TCR beta chains, around 11 million of which were shared by at least two donors. A nearest-neighbor algorithm error-corrected the raw reads and collapsed the reads into unique sequences, merging closely related sequences to remove PCR and sequencing errors. Alignment of CDR3 sequences to IMGT reference sequences was used to assign V, D and J gene segments. Each retained sequence needed at least a six-nucleotide match to both a V gene segment and a J gene segment. A rearrangement counted as productive if the CDR3 had no stop codons and remained in frame with V and J, and every other rearrangement counted as non-productive. Following IMGT convention, CDR3 was defined as the stretch from the second conserved V-encoded cysteine up to the conserved J-encoded phenylalanine. The earlier analysis of a few hundred of the donors excluded any sequence lacking an unambiguous match to a single V gene segment. In an earlier analysis of 500 to 750 of the donors, V segments were called functional above 56.7% productive rearrangements and were called segregating when the between-donor standard deviation exceeded 5%. To diagnose cytomegalovirus status from the catalog of TCR beta chain sequences, a statistical classification framework was built. In a later analysis, TCR nucleotide sequences were compared against IMGT/GENE-DB human TR gene sequences so that V and J genes could be assigned. In a later analysis, CDR3 sequences and most-parsimonious VDJ recombination scenarios were assigned using the TCRdist pipeline. In a later analysis, each TCR beta chain was defined by its CDR3 amino acid sequence together with its V-gene family, and reads lacking a unique V-gene family were excluded. As a way to deal with suspected cross-contamination and a sequencing artifact, a later analysis dropped approximately 590 nucleotide sequences that were highly shared and had low generation probability. In a later analysis, a clonal expansion index for each public chain was calculated from normalized within-repertoire ranks of inferred template counts. In a later analysis, generation probabilities were computed using a VDJ recombination model fitted to out-of-frame rearrangements, and the results were checked against IGoR. Hypergeometric tests were used in a later analysis to score TCR-TCR, TCR-HLA and TCR-CMV co-occurrence, with a repertoire-size bias correction applied to the TCR pairs. In a later analysis, false discovery rates were estimated by permuting HLA or CMV assignments 20 times. A later analysis grouped co-occurring TCRs with DBSCAN, adding TCRdist sequence similarity when clustering within HLA-allele-positive subsets. Repertoires with fewer than 30,000 or more than 120,000 public chains, plus five repertoires with anomalous nucleotide sharing, were excluded from co-occurrence clustering. TCRdb provides this immuneACCESS table in a form limited to in-frame rearrangements. Some clones are lacking; in checked studies, under half of them reflect an unresolved V gene, and why the rest are absent is not known. From that table come the V and J calls and clone size; the DNA was used to work out D and trimming. The sample has under 200,000 clones on record, over 60% of them singletons. Roughly 5% of the sample is taken by the ten largest.

Reading from cysteine to phenylalanine, the CDR3 counts 15 amino acids. Of the read, only the CDR3 DNA is kept; its 45 bases are in frame from base 1. The germline V and J ends show losses of 4 bases and 5 bases respectively, and no gene match explains 7 bases of the junction. The germline V gene encodes CDR1 GTSNPN and CDR2 SVGIG (reference sequence). This receptor was identified in a man aged 40-49 years in good health and CMV-seronegative. The chain uses TRBV30 and TRBJ2-3, and 12 junctional nucleotides match TRBD1. Input material: PBMCs. The CDR3 region reads CAWTWGQGARDTQYF. The sequenced DNA is TGTGCCTGGACCTGGGGACAGGGGGCAAGAGATACGCAGTATTTT. Reference TRBV30 and TRBJ2-3 genes cover what lies past the CDR3, so the full variable domain is SQTIHQWPATLVQPVGSPLSLECTVEGTSNPNLYWYRQAAGRGLQLLFYSVGIGQISSEVPQNLSASRPQDRQFILSSKKLLLSDSGFYLCAWTWGQGARDTQYFGPGTRLTVL.